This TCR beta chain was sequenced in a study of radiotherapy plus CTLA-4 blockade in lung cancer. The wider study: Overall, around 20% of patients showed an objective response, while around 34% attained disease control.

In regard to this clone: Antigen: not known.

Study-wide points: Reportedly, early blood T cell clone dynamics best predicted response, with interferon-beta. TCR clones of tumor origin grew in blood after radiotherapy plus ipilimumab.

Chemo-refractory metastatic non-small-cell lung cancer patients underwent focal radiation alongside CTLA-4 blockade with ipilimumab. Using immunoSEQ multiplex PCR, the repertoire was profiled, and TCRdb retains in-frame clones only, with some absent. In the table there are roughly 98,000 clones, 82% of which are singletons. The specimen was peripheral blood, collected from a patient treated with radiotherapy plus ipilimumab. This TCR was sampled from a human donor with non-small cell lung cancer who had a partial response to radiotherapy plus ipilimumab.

The CDR3 region is CASSKSGQYEQYF. As DNA, the CDR3 is TGTGCCAGCAGTAAGTCGGGACAGTACGAGCAGTACTTC. The chain is built from TRBV6-5 and TRBJ2-7; TRBD1 matches 7 bases. The CDR3 is made up of 13 amino acids. With V trimmed by 5 bases and J by 4 bases, 5 bases remained unmatched. CDR1 MNHEY and CDR2 SVGAGI come from the germline V gene.